This TCR beta chain was sequenced in a study of CD8+ T cells in alopecia areata. Overall study context: Treated patients received oral tofacitinib, 5 to 10 mg twice daily. The protocol delivered tofacitinib for 6 to 18 months, then withdrew it for 6 months. Points from the study as a whole: Because one nonresponder was included, the link of baseline CD8+ expansion to response is considered uncertain.

Sample treatment: oral pan-JAK inhibitor, 5-10 mg twice daily. Separation by sorting yielded CD4+ and CD8+ T cells from PBMCs. Worth noting for this clone: What it recognizes is unknown.

After isolation, RNA underwent reverse transcription to generate cDNA as the sequencing template. Assay used: immunoSEQ multiplex PCR; TCRdb lists only in-frame clones, some missing. In the table there are 90,000 or so clones, roughly 45% of which are singletons. This CDR3 spans 16 amino acids. Germline V gives CDR1 SGHKS, CDR2 YYEKEE (reference sequence). The V gene lost 2 bases and the J gene lost 6 bases, with 18 bases spanning the gap. Sequencing used CD8+ T cells sorted from blood, obtained at week 24, from a patient treated with tofacitinib. The receptor was isolated from a human donor with alopecia areata. V and J are TRBV5-5 and TRBJ2-1, with D perhaps TRBD2 (7 bases). The CDR3 DNA reads TGTGCCAGCAGCTTTGGCTGGGGGGGCCTCGGCAATGAGCAGTTCTTC. Encoded protein: CASSFGWGGLGNEQFF. Based on the CDR3 plus reference TRBV5-5 and TRBJ2-1, the full variable domain is DAGVTQSPTHLIKTRGQQVTLRCSPISGHKSVSWYQQVLGQGPQFIFQYYEKEERGRGNFPDRFSARQFPNYSSELNVNALLLGDSALYLCASSFGWGGLGNEQFFGPGTRLTVL.